The T cell receptor (beta chain) under discussion was sequenced for a study of glioma-infiltrating T cells. Broader study findings: Tissue and blood shared very few CDR3 sequences. Gliomas, especially low-grade, showed above-expected tissue-blood divergence; non-neoplastic patients showed below.

Remarks on this clonotype: Its antigen remains unidentified. This may be a read error: a much more frequent sequence differs by one nucleotide.

The CDR3 sequence is 11 residues long. The germline CDR1 and CDR2 sequences are SNHLY and FYNNEI. Trimming cost V 6 bases and J 4 bases, with 4 bases left between them. Amplification of TCR alpha and beta CDR3 regions from RNA used iRepertoire nested multiplex PCR. Each CDR3 protein is one row after TCRdb ran MiXCR on the multiplex PCR reads. The data show about 140,000 distinct CDR3 sequences, more than 35% seen once. This chain joins TRBV2 and TRBJ2-1; D remains unclear. This TCR came from a human donor with low-grade glioma or glioblastoma, undergoing nonglioma brain surgery, or in good health (not recorded which). The specimen sequenced was glioma tissue, nonneoplastic brain tissue, or PBMCs (not recorded which). In nucleotides, the CDR3 is TGTGCCAGCAGAAAGTACAATGAGCAGTTCTTC. This translates into CASRKYNEQFF.